The rows below give T cell receptor beta chains drawn from one sample of a study of blood T cell repertoires in COVID-19. The method was immunoSEQ multiplex PCR; TCRdb's version includes in-frame clones alone and lacks a portion of them. The sample consists of about 92,000 clones, roughly 85% of them appearing once. Sequenced input: peripheral blood. These receptors were collected from a woman aged 55-70 years with COVID-19, enrolled during active disease. The CDR3 runs from the conserved cysteine through the conserved F or W. Fields, in order: clone size, D gene, J gene, V gene, CDR3 DNA, CDR3 protein. D genes are given only for firm matches. A row's size may be missing; if present it is once, few, many or a size class.

- TRBD1 TRBJ2-6 TRBV30 TGTGCCTGGGGGACAGGCTCTGGGGCCAACGTCCTGACTTTC CAWGTGSGANVLTF
once - TRBJ2-1 TRBV10-2 TGCGCCAGCAGTGAGTCTAGAGGAACCTACAATGAGCAGTTCTTC CASSESRGTYNEQFF
- - TRBJ2-6 TRBV5-4 TGTGCCAGCAGCCACTCCGGGGCCAACGTCCTGACTTTC CASSHSGANVLTF
- - TRBJ1-2 TRBV6-1 TGTGCCAGCAGTGACGGGGGAGCCAACTATGGCTACACCTTC CASSDGGANYGYTF
- - TRBJ1-2 TRBV28 TGTGCCAGCAGTTTTTGGGGGACTCGTAACTATGGCTACACCTTC CASSFWGTRNYGYTF
- - TRBJ1-5 TRBV30 TGTGCCTGGAGTGTACTGTCTAGCAATCAGCCCCAGCATTTT CAWSVLSSNQPQHF
once TRBD1 TRBJ2-3 TRBV5-6 TGTGCCAGCAGCAGTACCGGGACAGGGGACACAGATACGCAGTATTTT CASSSTGTGDTDTQYF
few TRBD1 TRBJ2-1 TRBV7-9 TGTGCCAGCAGCAGTAAACAGGGGTCGTCCTACAATGAGCAGTTCTTC CASSSKQGSSYNEQFF
- TRBD1 TRBJ2-1 TRBV6-6 TGTGCCAGCAGATATTCCGGGACAGTGCTGTTCTTC CASRYSGTVLFF
- - TRBJ2-7 TRBV7-2 TGTGCCAGCAGCCTAACGATTTACGAGCAGTACTTC CASSLTIYEQYF
- - TRBJ2-7 TRBV7-9 TGTGCCAGCAGCCCCACTACAACGGCCTACGAGCAGTACTTC CASSPTTTAYEQYF
few - TRBJ2-7 TRBV9 TGTGCCAGCAGCGAAAGGGGCGGGACAGTAGCCTACGAGCAGTACTTC CASSERGGTVAYEQYF
once - TRBJ2-5 TRBV5-6 TGTGCCAGCAGCTTGGGGGGCAGCACATTACAAGAGACCCAGTACTTC CASSLGGSTLQETQYF
- - TRBJ2-7 TRBV5-8 TGTGCCAGCAGCTTGGGGGGCGCATCCTACGAGCAGTACTTC CASSLGGASYEQYF
- - TRBJ1-4 TRBV3-1/TRBV3-2 TGTGCCAGCAGGGGCCCTAATGAAAAACTGTTTTTT CASRGPNEKLFF
- TRBD2 TRBJ2-1 TRBV5-6 TGTGCCAGCAGCCCAGACACTAGCGGATCTCGGGGTGAGCAGTTCTTC CASSPDTSGSRGEQFF
- - TRBJ2-6 TRBV6-5 TGTGCCAGCACCATGGGGGCAGCTGGGGCCAACGTCCTGACTTTC CASTMGAAGANVLTF
- TRBD2 TRBJ2-2 TRBV4-2 TGTGCCAGCAGCCAAGAAGGCGGGGGGAACACCGGGGAGCTGTTTTTT CASSQEGGGNTGELFF
- TRBD1 TRBJ1-4 TRBV30 TGTGCCTGGAGGCGTACAGGGGGAAAACTGTTTTTT CAWRRTGGKLFF
- - TRBJ2-1 TRBV19 TGTGCCAGTATCGGGGGAAAAGGAGACCCCTTGGGATCCTACAATGAGCAGTTCTTC CASIGGKGDPLGSYNEQFF
- TRBD2 TRBJ2-3 TRBV25-1 TGTGCCTCGGGGGGAAGGAATACGCAGTATTTT CASGGRNTQYF
- TRBD2 TRBJ2-5 TRBV7-2 TGTGCCAGCAGAATGACTAGCGGGGGACTGGAGACCCAGTACTTC CASRMTSGGLETQYF
once - TRBJ1-6 TRBV28 TGTGCCAGCAGTTCCGGGGGAAGATCACCCCTCCACTTT CASSSGGRSPLHF
- - TRBJ1-2 TRBV6-6 TGTGCCAGCAGCCCACAGGGTATCGGAGGCTACACCTTC CASSPQGIGGYTF
- TRBD1 TRBJ1-2 TRBV7-2 TGTGCCAGCAGCCTTACGAGACAGGGACTGGAGGGCTACACCTTC CASSLTRQGLEGYTF
- TRBD1 TRBJ1-2 TRBV4-2 TGTGCCAGCAGCCAACAGGGGGGCTCTAACTATGGCTACACCTTC CASSQQGGSNYGYTF
- TRBD1 TRBJ1-5 TRBV3-1/TRBV3-2 TGTGCCAGCAGCCAACAGCCGCAGGGGGGTCAGCCCCAGCATTTT CASSQQPQGGQPQHF
- - TRBJ1-5 TRBV6-5 TGTGCCAGCAGGTCAGGGTCTGGCAATCAGCCCCAGCATTTT CASRSGSGNQPQHF
- TRBD2 TRBJ2-1 TRBV30 TGTGCCTGGAGGGGTACCGGGACTAGCTGGTTGAATGAGCAGTTCTTC CAWRGTGTSWLNEQFF
- TRBD1 TRBJ1-5 TRBV4-2 TGTGCCAGCAGCCTATGGGACAGTTGGGGCAATCAGCCCCAGCATTTT CASSLWDSWGNQPQHF
- - TRBJ1-2 TRBV27 TGTGCCAGCAAGGTCACGGCGGCGGGACGGGGCTACACCTTC CASKVTAAGRGYTF
few TRBD1 TRBJ1-2 TRBV7-2 TGTGCCAGCAGCTTAGGACAGGGCTATGGCTACACCTTC CASSLGQGYGYTF
- TRBD1 TRBJ2-7 TRBV28 TGTGCCAGCAGTTCGCCGGGACAGAGCGAGCAGTACTTC CASSSPGQSEQYF
- TRBD1 TRBJ1-2 TRBV15 TGTGCCACCAGCAGAGTAGGGGACAGGGCCTCCTATGGCTACACCTTC CATSRVGDRASYGYTF
- TRBD1 TRBJ1-2 TRBV10-3 TGTGCCATCAGTGAGACTCCGGGACAGGGGGCGCCTGGCTATGGCTACACCTTC CAISETPGQGAPGYGYTF
few TRBD1 TRBJ1-4 TRBV10-1 TGCGCCAGCAGTGATCCACAGGGGAGTGAAAAACTGTTTTTT CASSDPQGSEKLFF
few TRBD1 TRBJ1-2 TRBV5-1 TGCGCCAGCAGCCCGATAACCGGGACAGTCCCCTATGGCTACACCTTC CASSPITGTVPYGYTF
- TRBD2 TRBJ2-5 TRBV28 TGTGCCAGCTTACTAGCGGGGGCTTCAGAGACCCAGTACTTC CASLLAGASETQYF
- - TRBJ1-4 TRBV27 TGTGCCAGCAGTTCCAATCAGGGTTTCCGAGAAAAACTGTTTTTT CASSSNQGFREKLFF
- TRBD2 TRBJ2-2 TRBV3-1/TRBV3-2 TGTGCCAGCAGCCATAGGACTAGCGGGGGGGTGAACACCGGGGAGCTGTTTTTT CASSHRTSGGVNTGELFF
- - TRBJ2-7 TRBV9 TGTGCCAGCGGCAGCGGGTACGAGCAGTACTTC CASGSGYEQYF
- - TRBJ1-4 TRBV5-1 TGCGCCAGCAGCTTCGAGGGGAGGGATGAAAAACTGTTTTTT CASSFEGRDEKLFF
- - TRBJ2-2 TRBV18 TGTGCCAGCTCACTTCAAACAGCCCGCACCGGGGAGCTGTTTTTT CASSLQTARTGELFF
- TRBD2 TRBJ2-7 TRBV4-2 TGTGCCAGCAGCCAGGGGGGGACTAGTTACGAGCAGTACTTC CASSQGGTSYEQYF
- - TRBJ1-3 TRBV6-5 TGTGCCAGCACCCCAGGGGTTAGCTCTGGAAACACCATATATTTT CASTPGVSSGNTIYF